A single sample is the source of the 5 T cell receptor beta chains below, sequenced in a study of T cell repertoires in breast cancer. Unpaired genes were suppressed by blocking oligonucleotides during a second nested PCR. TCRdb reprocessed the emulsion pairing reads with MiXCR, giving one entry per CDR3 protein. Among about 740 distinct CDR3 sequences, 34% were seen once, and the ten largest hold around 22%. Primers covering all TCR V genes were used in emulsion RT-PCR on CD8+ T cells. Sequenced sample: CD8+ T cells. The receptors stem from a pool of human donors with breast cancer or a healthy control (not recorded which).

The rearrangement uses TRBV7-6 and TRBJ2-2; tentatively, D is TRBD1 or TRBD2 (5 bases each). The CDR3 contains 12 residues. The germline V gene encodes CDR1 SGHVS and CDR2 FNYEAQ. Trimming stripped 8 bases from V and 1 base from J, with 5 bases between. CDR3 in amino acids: CASGGNTGELFF. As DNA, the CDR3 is TGTGCCAGCGGGGGGAACACCGGGGAGCTGTTTTTT.

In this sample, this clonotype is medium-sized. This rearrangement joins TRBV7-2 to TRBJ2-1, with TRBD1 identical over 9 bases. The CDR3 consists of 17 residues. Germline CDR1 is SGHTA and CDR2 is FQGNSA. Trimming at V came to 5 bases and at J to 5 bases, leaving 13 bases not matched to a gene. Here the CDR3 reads CASSRRPGQGSNNEQFF. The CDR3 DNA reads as TGTGCCAGCAGCCGTAGACCGGGACAGGGCTCTAACAATGAGCAGTTCTTC.

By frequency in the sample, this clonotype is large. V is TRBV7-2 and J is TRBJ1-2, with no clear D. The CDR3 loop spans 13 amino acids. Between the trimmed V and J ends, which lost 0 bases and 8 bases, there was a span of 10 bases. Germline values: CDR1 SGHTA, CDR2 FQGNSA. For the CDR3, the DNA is TGTGCCAGCAGCTTAGCGAACATCGTCGGCTACACCTTC. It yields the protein CASSLANIVGYTF.

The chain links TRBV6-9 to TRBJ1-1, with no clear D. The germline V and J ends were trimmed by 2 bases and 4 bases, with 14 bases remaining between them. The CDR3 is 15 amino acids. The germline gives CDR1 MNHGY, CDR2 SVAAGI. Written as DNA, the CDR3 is TGTGCCAGCAGTTATGGCGTAGAGGGCGGCACTGAAGCTTTCTTT. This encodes CASSYGVEGGTEAFF.

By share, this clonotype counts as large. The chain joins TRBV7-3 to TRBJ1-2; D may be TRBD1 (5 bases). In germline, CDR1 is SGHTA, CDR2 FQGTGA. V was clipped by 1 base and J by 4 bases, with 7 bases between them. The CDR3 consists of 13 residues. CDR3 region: CASSLNGGYGYTF. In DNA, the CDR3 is TGTGCCAGCAGCTTAAACGGGGGCTATGGCTACACCTTC.